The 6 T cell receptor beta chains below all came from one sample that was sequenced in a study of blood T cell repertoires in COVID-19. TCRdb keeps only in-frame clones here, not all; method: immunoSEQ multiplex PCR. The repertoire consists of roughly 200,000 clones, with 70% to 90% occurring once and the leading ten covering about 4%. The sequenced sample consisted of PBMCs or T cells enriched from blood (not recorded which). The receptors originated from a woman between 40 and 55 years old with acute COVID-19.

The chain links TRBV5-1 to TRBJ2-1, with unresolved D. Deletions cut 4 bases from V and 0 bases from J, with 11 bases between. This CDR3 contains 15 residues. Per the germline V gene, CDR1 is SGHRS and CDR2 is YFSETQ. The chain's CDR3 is CASSNRSSSYNEQFF. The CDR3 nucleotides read TGCGCCAGCAGCAATAGGAGTAGCTCCTACAATGAGCAGTTCTTC.

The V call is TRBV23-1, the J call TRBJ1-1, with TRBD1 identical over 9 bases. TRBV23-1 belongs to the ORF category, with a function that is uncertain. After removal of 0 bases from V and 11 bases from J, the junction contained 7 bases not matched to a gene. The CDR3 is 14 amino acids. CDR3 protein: CASSQSTGGWGAFF. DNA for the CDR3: TGCGCCAGCAGTCAATCCACAGGGGGCTGGGGTGCTTTCTTT.

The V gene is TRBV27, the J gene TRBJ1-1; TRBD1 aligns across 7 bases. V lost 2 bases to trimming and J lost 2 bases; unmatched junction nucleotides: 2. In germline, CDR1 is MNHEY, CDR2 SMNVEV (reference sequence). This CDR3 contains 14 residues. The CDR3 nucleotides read TGTGCCAGCAGTTTAAGGGGGCTTAACACTGAAGCTTTCTTT. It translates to CASSLRGLNTEAFF.

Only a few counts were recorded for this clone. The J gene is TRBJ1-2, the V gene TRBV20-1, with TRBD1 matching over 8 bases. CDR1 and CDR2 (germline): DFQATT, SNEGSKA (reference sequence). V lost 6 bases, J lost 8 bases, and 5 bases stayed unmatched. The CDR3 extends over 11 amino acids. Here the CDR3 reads CSALTGEGYTF. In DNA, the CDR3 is TGCAGTGCCCTGACAGGGGAGGGCTACACCTTC.

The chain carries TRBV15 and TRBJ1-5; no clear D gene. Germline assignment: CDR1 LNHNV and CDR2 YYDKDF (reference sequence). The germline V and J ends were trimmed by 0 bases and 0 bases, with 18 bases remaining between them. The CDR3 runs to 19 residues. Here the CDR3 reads CATSRDFGSVGGSNQPQHF. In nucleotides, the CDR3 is TGTGCCACCAGCAGAGATTTTGGGTCGGTCGGCGGTAGCAATCAGCCCCAGCATTTT.

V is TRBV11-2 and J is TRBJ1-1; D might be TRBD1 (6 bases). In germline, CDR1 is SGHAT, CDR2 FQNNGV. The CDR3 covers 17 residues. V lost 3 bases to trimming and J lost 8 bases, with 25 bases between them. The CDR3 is CASSLGRGFTSLSEAFF. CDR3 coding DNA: TGTGCCAGCAGCTTGGGCAGGGGCTTTACTAGTCTTTCGGAAGCTTTCTTT.